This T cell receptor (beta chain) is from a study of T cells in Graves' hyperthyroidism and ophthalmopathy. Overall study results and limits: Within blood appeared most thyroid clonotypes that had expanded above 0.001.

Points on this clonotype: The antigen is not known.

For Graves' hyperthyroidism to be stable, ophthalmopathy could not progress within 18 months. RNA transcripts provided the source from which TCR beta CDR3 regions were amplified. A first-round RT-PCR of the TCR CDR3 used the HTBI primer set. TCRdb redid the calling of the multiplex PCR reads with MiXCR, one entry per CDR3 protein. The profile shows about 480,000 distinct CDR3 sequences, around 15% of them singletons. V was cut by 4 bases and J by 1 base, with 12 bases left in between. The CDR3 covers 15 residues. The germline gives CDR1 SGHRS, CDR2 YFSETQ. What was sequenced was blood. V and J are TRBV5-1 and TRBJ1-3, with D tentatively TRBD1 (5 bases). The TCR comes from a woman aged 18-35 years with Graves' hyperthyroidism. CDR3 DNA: TGCGCCAGCAGCCCCCGAGGGGTATCTGGAAACACCATATATTTT. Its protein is CASSPRGVSGNTIYF.